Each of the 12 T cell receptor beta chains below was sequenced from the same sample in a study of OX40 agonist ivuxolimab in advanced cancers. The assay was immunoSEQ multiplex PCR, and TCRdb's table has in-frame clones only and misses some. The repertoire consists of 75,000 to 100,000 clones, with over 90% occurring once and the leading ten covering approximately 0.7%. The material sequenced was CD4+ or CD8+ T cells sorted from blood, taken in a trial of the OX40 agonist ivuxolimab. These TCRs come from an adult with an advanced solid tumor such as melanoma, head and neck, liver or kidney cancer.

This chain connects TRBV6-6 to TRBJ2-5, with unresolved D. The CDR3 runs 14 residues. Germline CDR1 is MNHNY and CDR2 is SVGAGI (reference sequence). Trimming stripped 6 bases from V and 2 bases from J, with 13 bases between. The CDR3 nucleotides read TGTGCCAGCAGCGCTCCTGCGGTGCAAGAGACCCAGTACTTC. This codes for CASSAPAVQETQYF.

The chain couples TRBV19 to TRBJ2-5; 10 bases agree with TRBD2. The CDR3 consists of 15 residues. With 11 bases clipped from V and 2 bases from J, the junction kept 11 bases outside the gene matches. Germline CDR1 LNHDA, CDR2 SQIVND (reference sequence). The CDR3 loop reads CASVNRAGGQETQYF. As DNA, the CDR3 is TGTGCCTCCGTTAACCGAGCGGGAGGGCAAGAGACCCAGTACTTC. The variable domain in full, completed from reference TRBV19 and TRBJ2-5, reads DGGITQSPKYLFRKEGQNVTLSCEQNLNHDAMYWYRQDPGQGLRLIYYSQIVNDFQKGDIAEGYSVSREKKESFPLTVTSAQKNPTAFYLCASVNRAGGQETQYFGPGTRLLVL.

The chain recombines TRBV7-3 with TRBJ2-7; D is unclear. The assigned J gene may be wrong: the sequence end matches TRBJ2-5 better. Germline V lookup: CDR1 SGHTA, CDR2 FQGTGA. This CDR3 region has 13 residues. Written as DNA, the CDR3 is TGTGCCAGCAGCAATAGCCCTCAAGAGACCCAGTACTTC. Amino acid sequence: CASSNSPQETQYF.

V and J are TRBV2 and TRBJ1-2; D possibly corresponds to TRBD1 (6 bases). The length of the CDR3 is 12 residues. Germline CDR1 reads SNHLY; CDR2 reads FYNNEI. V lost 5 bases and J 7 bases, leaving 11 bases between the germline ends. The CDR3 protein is CASSTGLGGYTF. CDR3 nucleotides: TGTGCCAGCAGTACAGGGCTTGGTGGCTACACCTTC.

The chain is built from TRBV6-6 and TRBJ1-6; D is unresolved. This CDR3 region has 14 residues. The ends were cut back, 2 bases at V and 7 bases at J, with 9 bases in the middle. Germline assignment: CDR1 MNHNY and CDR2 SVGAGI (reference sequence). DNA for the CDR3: TGTGCCAGCAGTTACATAGCCGGGAATTCACCCCTCCACTTT. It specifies CASSYIAGNSPLHF.

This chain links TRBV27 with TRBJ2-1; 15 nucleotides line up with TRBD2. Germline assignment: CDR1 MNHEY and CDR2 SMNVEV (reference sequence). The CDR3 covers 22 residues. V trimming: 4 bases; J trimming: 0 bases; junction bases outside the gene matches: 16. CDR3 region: CASSSKLLPGLAGGYSYNEQFF. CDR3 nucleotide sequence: TGTGCCAGCAGTTCAAAACTCTTACCCGGACTAGCGGGAGGGTACTCCTACAATGAGCAGTTCTTC.

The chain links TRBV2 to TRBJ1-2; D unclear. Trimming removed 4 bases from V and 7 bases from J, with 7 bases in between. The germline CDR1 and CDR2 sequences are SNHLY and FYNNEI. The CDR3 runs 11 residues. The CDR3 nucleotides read TGTGCCAGCAGTGTAATTGGTGGCTACACCTTC. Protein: CASSVIGGYTF.

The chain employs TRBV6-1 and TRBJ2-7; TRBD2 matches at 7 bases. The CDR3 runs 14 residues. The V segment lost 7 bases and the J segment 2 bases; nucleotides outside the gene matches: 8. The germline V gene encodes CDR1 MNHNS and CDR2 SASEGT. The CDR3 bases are TGTGCCAGCAAGCTGACTAGCCTTGCCTACGAGCAGTACTTC. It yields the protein CASKLTSLAYEQYF.

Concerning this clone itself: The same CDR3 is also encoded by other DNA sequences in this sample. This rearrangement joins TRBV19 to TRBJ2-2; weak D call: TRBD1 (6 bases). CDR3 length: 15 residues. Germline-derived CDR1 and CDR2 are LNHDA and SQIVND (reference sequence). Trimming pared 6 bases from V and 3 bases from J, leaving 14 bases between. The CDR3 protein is CASRENRVDTGELFF. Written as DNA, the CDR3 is TGTGCCAGTAGGGAAAACAGGGTCGACACCGGGGAGCTGTTTTTT. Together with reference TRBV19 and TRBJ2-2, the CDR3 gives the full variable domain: DGGITQSPKYLFRKEGQNVTLSCEQNLNHDAMYWYRQDPGQGLRLIYYSQIVNDFQKGDIAEGYSVSREKKESFPLTVTSAQKNPTAFYLCASRENRVDTGELFFGEGSRLTVL.

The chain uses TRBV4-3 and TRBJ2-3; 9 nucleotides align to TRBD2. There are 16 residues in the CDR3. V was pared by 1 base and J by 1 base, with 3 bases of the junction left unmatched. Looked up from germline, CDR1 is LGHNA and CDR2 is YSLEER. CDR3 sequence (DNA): TGCGCCAGCAGCCAAGTGATAGCGGGGGGCACAGATACGCAGTATTTT. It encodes CASSQVIAGGTDTQYF.

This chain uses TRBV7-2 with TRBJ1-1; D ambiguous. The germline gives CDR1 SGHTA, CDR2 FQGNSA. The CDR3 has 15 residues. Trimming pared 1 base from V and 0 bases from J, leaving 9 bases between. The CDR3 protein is CASSLVGSMNTEAFF. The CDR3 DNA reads TGTGCCAGCAGCTTAGTTGGGAGCATGAACACTGAAGCTTTCTTT.

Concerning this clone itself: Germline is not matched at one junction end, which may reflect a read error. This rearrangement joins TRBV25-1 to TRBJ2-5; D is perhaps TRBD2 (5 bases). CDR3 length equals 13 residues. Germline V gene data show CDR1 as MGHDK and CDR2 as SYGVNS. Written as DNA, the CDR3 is TGTGCCGGCAGTGAATCGGGGAGTAAGACCCAGTACTTC. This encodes CAGSESGSKTQYF.